The source of this T cell receptor beta chain is a study of breast tumors, draining lymph nodes, adjacent tissues. The study, taken as a whole, reports: Tumor TCR diversity was below lymph nodes but above nontumor tissue. Luminal-like breast cancer showed significantly greater tumor-nontumor repertoire similarity than basal-like breast cancer did. Data only fit, rather than demonstrated, lymph node origin of most tumor T cells. The data were judged consistent with most tumor T cells coming from lymph node and expanding in tumor.

Each CDR3 protein is one row after TCRdb ran MiXCR on the multiplex PCR reads. The sample has approximately 180,000 distinct CDR3 sequences, 33% seen once; the top ten hold around 4%. The germline gives CDR1 SGHRS, CDR2 YFSETQ. The CDR3 is 16 residues long. The V gene end was trimmed by 4 bases and the J gene end by 0 bases; junction bases not matched to a gene: 9. Samples came from axillary lymph nodes draining the breast cancer. This clonotype was counted at least ten times. Its antigen remains unidentified. The sequenced sample was axillary lymph node tissue. The rearrangement uses TRBV5-1 and TRBJ2-7; 8 bases align to TRBD1. The source of this sequence is a female donor with breast cancer. Some clones in this sample may be carry-over from other donors' samples. CDR3 loop: CASSPTAGTGSYEQYF. The CDR3 DNA follows: TGCGCCAGCAGCCCGACAGCCGGGACAGGCTCCTACGAGCAGTACTTC.